This TCR beta chain derives from a study of blood T cell repertoires in COVID-19. The ends were cut back, 10 bases at V and 6 bases at J, with 21 bases in the middle. The V gene's germline CDR1 is SGHTA and CDR2 FQGTGA. This CDR3 is built from 14 residues. Clones were sequenced by immunoSEQ multiplex PCR, and TCRdb holds only the in-frame ones, with some missing. The repertoire holds approximately 170,000 clones, with 80% to 90% as singletons. V and J are TRBV7-3 and TRBJ1-1; TRBD1 is a possible D gene (6 bases). This clonotype was obtained from a woman in her forties or fifties who had recovered from COVID-19. Sequenced material: PBMCs or T cells enriched from blood (not recorded which). Here the CDR3 reads CATKQNRELPEAFF. DNA of the CDR3: TGTGCCACCAAACAAAACAGGGAGCTTCCTGAAGCTTTCTTT.